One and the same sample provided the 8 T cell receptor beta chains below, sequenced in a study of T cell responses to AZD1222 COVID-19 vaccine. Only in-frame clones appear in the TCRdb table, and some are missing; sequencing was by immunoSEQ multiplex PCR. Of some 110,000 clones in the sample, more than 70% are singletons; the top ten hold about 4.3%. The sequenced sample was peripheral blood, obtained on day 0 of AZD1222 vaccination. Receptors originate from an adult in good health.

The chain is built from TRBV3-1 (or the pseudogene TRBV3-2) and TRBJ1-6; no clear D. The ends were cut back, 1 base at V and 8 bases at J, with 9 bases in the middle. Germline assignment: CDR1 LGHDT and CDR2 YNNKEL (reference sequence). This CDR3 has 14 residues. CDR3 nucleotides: TGTGCCAGCAGCCAAGTCGTGACCCATTCACCCCTCCACTTT. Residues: CASSQVVTHSPLHF.

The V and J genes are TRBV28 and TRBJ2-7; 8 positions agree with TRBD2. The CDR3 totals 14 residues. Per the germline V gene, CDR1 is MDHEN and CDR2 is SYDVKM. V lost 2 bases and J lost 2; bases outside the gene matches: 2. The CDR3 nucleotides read TGTGCCAGCAGTTTAGCGGGAGGCGCCTACGAGCAGTACTTC. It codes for CASSLAGGAYEQYF.

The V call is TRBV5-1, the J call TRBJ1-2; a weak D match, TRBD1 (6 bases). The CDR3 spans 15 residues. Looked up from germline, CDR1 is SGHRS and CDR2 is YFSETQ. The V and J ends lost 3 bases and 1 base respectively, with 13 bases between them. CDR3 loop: CASSSNTGFNYGYTF. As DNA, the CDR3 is TGCGCCAGCAGCTCCAACACAGGGTTTAACTATGGCTACACCTTC.

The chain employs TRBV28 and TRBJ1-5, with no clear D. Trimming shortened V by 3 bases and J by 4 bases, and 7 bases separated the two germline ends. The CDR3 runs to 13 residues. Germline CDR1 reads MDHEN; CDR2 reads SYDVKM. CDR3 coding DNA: TGTGCCAGCAGTTTCGGGGTGAATCAGCCCCAGCATTTT. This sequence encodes CASSFGVNQPQHF.

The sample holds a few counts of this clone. The DNA of the CDR3 is TGTGCCAGCAGTTCAGGTTGGGGGAACACTGAAGCTTTCTTT. Protein: CASSSGWGNTEAFF. The V call is TRBV28, the J call TRBJ1-1; no reliable D call. Germline assignment: CDR1 MDHEN and CDR2 SYDVKM. The germline V and J ends were trimmed by 4 bases and 1 base, with 10 bases remaining between them. The length of the CDR3 is 14 residues.

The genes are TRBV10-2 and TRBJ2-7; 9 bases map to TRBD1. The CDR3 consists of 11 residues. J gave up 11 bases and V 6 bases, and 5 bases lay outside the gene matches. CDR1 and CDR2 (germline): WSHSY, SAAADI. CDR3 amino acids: CASRGQGPEYF. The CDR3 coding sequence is TGCGCCAGCAGGGGACAGGGACCCGAGTACTTC.

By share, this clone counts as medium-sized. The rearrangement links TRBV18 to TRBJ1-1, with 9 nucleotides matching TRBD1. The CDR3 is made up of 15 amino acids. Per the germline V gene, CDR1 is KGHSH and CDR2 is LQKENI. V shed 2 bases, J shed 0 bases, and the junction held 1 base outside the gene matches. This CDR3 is CASSPGQGMNTEAFF. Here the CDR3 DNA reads TGTGCCAGCTCACCAGGACAGGGGATGAACACTGAAGCTTTCTTT.

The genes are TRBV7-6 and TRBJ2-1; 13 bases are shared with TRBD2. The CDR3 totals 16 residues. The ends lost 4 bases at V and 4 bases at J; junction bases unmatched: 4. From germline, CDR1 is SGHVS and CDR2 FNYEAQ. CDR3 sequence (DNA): TGTGCCAGCAGCTCCACTAGCGGGAGGGCTTACAATGAGCAGTTCTTC. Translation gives CASSSTSGRAYNEQFF.